This section outlines one T cell receptor beta chain sequence together with its context. Germline loops: CDR1 SGHAT, CDR2 FQNNGV. The CDR3 is 13 residues long. Trimming at V came to 5 bases and at J to 6 bases, leaving 6 bases not matched to a gene. With a J-beta primer mix and a sample-barcoded 5' primer, a second PCR ran about 7 to 11 cycles. Using its own MiXCR run on the 5' RACE reads, TCRdb lists one record per CDR3 protein. This sample has fewer than 1,000,000 distinct CDR3 sequences; 35% to 60% occur once, and the top ten carry roughly 20%. The data were taken from a study of blood T cells in healthy people across ages.

The sample taken for sequencing was blood. This chain joins TRBV11-2 and TRBJ2-5, with 7 bases that match TRBD2. This receptor was obtained from a man at least 80 years old in good health. CDR3 residues: CASSLTSEQTQYF. CDR3 sequence (DNA): TGTGCCAGCAGCCTTACTAGCGAACAGACCCAGTACTTC.